This T cell receptor (beta chain) derives from a study of blood T cell repertoires in COVID-19 (TCRdb year 2020). About the study as a whole: Collaborator samples came from the United States, Italy and Spain and covered acute and convalescent phases of COVID-19. Deeply sampled blood TCRbeta repertoires from subjects exposed to, actively infected with, or recovered from COVID-19 were included in the dataset. The repertoires were released in a freely available public database meant as a resource for research on the immune response to SARS-CoV-2. Sample metadata almost always included a de-identified subject ID, COVID-19 status, age in years and sex. The prospective study material was composed of cDNA or gDNA derived from T cells, B-cell-depleted T cells, or PBMCs. Samples came from the ongoing ImmuneRACE study (first 160 participants) plus 1,254 subjects from 6 global collaborators. HLA class I and class II types, where available, came from metadata supplied by the sample provider rather than from assay-based typing. Summary of the overall study and its limitations: Clinical and demographic metadata were provided uncurated, with the amount varying by source and participant.

In the case of this clone: The target of this receptor is not known. No clone much larger than this one lies a single base away; base qualities are absent.

Collaborating institutions collected whole blood in K2EDTA tubes following their own protocols. For TCRbeta analysis, collaborator samples were shipped as frozen whole blood, as isolated PBMCs, or as DNA extracted from either sample type. The CDR3 spans 14 residues, from the cysteine through the phenylalanine. Only CDR3 DNA remains: 42 bases, in frame from the first base. CDR1 and CDR2, looked up from the germline V gene, are SGHTA and FQGTGA. The V end gives up 4 bases and the J end 9 bases, leaving 3 bases in the junction not matched to a gene. The immunoSEQ Assay, a bias-controlled multiplex PCR, was used to amplify TCRbeta CDR3 regions from genomic DNA. The paper's data handling went like this. Within the assay, amplification of reference gene primers was used to estimate how many nucleated cells each sample contained. To quantify the absolute abundance of each unique TCRbeta CDR3 rearrangement, sequence reads were collapsed and filtered. For each sample, productive Simpson clonality was calculated as the square root of Simpson's diversity index across productive rearrangements. Here the immuneACCESS table is served through TCRdb, limited to in-frame sequences with V and J called. Missing clones are a known gap in these copies; in checked studies unresolved V genes cover under half, and the rest lacks a known reason. V, J and clone size were drawn from that table, and D and trimming were deduced from the DNA. Within this sample are nearly 95,000 clones, with around four fifths of them counted one time only. 16% of the sample lies in the top ten.

The sequence came from a human donor in a cohort sampled during active COVID-19. What was sequenced was peripheral blood. The rearranged chain carries TRBV7-3 and TRBJ1-6, with 10 central nucleotides matching TRBD1. The CDR3 protein sequence reads: CASSWGDRGSPLHF. Read as DNA, the sequence is TGTGCCAGCAGCTGGGGGGACAGGGGTTCACCCCTCCACTTT.